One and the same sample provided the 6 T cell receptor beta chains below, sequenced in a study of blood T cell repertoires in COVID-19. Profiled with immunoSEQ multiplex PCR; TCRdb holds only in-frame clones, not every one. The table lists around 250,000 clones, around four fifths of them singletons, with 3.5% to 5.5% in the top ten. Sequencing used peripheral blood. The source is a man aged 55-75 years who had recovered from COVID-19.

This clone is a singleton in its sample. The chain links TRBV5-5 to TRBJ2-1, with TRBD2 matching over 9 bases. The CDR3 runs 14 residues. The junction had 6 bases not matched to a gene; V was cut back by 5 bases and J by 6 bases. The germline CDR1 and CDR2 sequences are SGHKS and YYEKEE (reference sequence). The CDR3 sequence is CASSLAGMPNEQFF. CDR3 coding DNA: TGTGCCAGCAGTCTAGCGGGGATGCCCAATGAGCAGTTCTTC.

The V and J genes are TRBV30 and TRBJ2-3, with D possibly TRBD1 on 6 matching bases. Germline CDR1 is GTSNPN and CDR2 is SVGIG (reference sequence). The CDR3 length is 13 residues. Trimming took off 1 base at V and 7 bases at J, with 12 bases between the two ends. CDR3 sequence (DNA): TGTGCCTGGAGTGGCAGGGGTGGGAATACGCAGTATTTT. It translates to CAWSGRGGNTQYF.

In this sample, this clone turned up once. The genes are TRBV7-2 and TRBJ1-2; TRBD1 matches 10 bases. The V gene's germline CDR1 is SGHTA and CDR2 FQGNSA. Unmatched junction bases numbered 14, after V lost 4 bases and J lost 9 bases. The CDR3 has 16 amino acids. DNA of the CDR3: TGTGCCAGCAGCTCAACCGGGACAGGGGCCTCCTGGAGCTACACCTTC. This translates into CASSSTGTGASWSYTF.

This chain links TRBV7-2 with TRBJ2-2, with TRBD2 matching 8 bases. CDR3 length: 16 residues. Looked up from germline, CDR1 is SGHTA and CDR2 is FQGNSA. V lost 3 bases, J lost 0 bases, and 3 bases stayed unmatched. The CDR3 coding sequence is TGTGCCAGCAGCTTCACTAGCGGAACGAACACCGGGGAGCTGTTTTTT. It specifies CASSFTSGTNTGELFF.

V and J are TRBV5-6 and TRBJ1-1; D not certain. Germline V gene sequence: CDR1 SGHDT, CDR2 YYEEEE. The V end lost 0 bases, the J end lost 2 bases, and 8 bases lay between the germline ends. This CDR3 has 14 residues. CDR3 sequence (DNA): TGTGCCAGCAGCTTGGGACCGGGAAACACTGAAGCTTTCTTT. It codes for CASSLGPGNTEAFF.

The CDR3 DNA follows: TGTGCCAGCAGTTTTGGACAGAAAGAGACCCAGTACTTC. Translation gives CASSFGQKETQYF. The chain joins TRBV6-5 to TRBJ2-5; D is possibly TRBD1 (6 bases). Germline V lookup: CDR1 MNHEY, CDR2 SVGAGI. V shed 4 bases and J shed 3 bases, with 9 bases lying between them. This CDR3 is built from 13 residues.